This is a list of T cell receptor beta chains from one sample in a study of memory CD4+ T cells and cytomegalovirus serostatus. Profiling relied on immunoSEQ multiplex PCR, and the TCRdb table lists in-frame clones only, not all of them. The sample records roughly 64,000 clones, roughly three quarters being singletons. Sequencing was performed on memory CD4+ T cells from blood. Every receptor here comes from an adult in good health and CMV-seronegative. Both conserved end residues are part of each CDR3. D genes are given only for firm matches. The size of a clone is reported for some rows only, either as once, few or many, or as a class for expanded clones.

D gene: .; V gene: TRBV5-4; clone size: .; J gene: TRBJ2-7; CDR3 DNA: TGTGCCAGCAGCTTGGATCCGAGCTCCTACGAGCAGTACTTC; CDR3 protein: CASSLDPSSYEQYF
D gene: TRBD2; V gene: TRBV7-6; clone size: .; J gene: TRBJ2-5; CDR3 DNA: TGTGCCAGCACCCCCCAAGCGGGAAGCCAAGAGACCCAGTACTTC; CDR3 protein: CASTPQAGSQETQYF
D gene: .; V gene: TRBV9; clone size: .; J gene: TRBJ1-1; CDR3 DNA: TGTGCCAGCAGCGTAGCACCGGTCGCAGTGGAAGCTTTCTTT; CDR3 protein: CASSVAPVAVEAFF
D gene: .; V gene: TRBV9; clone size: few; J gene: TRBJ1-1; CDR3 DNA: TGTGCCAGCAGCGTAGACAGGATACCCAACACTGAAGCTTTCTTT; CDR3 protein: CASSVDRIPNTEAFF
D gene: .; V gene: TRBV28; clone size: few; J gene: TRBJ2-7; CDR3 DNA: TGTGCCAGCAGGACTCAGGGCTACGAGCAGTACTTC; CDR3 protein: CASRTQGYEQYF
D gene: .; V gene: TRBV6-5; clone size: .; J gene: TRBJ2-3; CDR3 DNA: TGTGCCAGCAGCCGTCGAGGAAGCACAGATACGCAGTATTTT; CDR3 protein: CASSRRGSTDTQYF
D gene: TRBD1; V gene: TRBV5-6; clone size: .; J gene: TRBJ2-3; CDR3 DNA: TGTGCCAGCAGCCTCGACAGGGGTGGCACAGATACGCAGTATTTT; CDR3 protein: CASSLDRGGTDTQYF
D gene: .; V gene: TRBV6-5; clone size: .; J gene: TRBJ2-7; CDR3 DNA: TGTGCCAGCAGCCTCGACCCAACCTACGAGCAGTACTTC; CDR3 protein: CASSLDPTYEQYF
D gene: TRBD1; V gene: TRBV7-2; clone size: .; J gene: TRBJ2-5; CDR3 DNA: TGTGCCAGCAGCTCCCTTGGACAGGGCGAAGAGACCCAGTACTTC; CDR3 protein: CASSSLGQGEETQYF
D gene: .; V gene: TRBV5-1; clone size: .; J gene: TRBJ1-2; CDR3 DNA: TGCGCCAGCAGCTTGGTAGCGACAGACTATGGCTACACCTTC; CDR3 protein: CASSLVATDYGYTF
D gene: .; V gene: TRBV27; clone size: .; J gene: TRBJ2-2; CDR3 DNA: TGTGCCAGCAGCCTAGAAGGACCGGTAAACCGGAGAGCCGGGGAGCTGTTTTTT; CDR3 protein: CASSLEGPVNRRAGELFF
D gene: .; V gene: TRBV19; clone size: .; J gene: TRBJ1-5; CDR3 DNA: TGTGCCAGTAGTTGGGGAATGATGGCAAAAACGCCTAATCAGCCCCAGCATTTT; CDR3 protein: CASSWGMMAKTPNQPQHF
D gene: .; V gene: TRBV7-9; clone size: few; J gene: TRBJ1-6; CDR3 DNA: TGTGCCAGCAGCAGAGACCGGGAAGGATCACCCCTCCACTTT; CDR3 protein: CASSRDREGSPLHF
D gene: .; V gene: TRBV28; clone size: .; J gene: TRBJ1-5; CDR3 DNA: TGTGCCAGCAGCTCAGGGGTGGGCAATCAGCCCCAGCATTTT; CDR3 protein: CASSSGVGNQPQHF
D gene: .; V gene: TRBV1; clone size: .; J gene: TRBJ2-7; CDR3 DNA: TGCACCAGCAGCCAAGACGATGGGCACTTC; CDR3 protein: CTSSQDDGHF
D gene: .; V gene: TRBV5-6; clone size: few; J gene: TRBJ1-2; CDR3 DNA: TGTGCCAGCAGCCCAGATCCGGGGCTCTATGGCTACACCTTC; CDR3 protein: CASSPDPGLYGYTF
D gene: TRBD1; V gene: TRBV5-1; clone size: .; J gene: TRBJ1-2; CDR3 DNA: TGCGCCAGCAGCTTGGAGGTTGGACAGGGTCGAGGCTACACCTTC; CDR3 protein: CASSLEVGQGRGYTF
D gene: TRBD2; V gene: TRBV19; clone size: .; J gene: TRBJ2-7; CDR3 DNA: TGTGCCAGTACAACTAGGGAGGGGTACGAGCAGTACTTC; CDR3 protein: CASTTREGYEQYF
D gene: .; V gene: TRBV5-1; clone size: .; J gene: TRBJ2-2; CDR3 DNA: TGCGCCAGCAGCGTTGTTCCCCAGGAACATCACACCGGGGAGCTGTTTTTT; CDR3 protein: CASSVVPQEHHTGELFF
D gene: .; V gene: TRBV7-3; clone size: .; J gene: TRBJ2-1; CDR3 DNA: TGTGCCAGCAGCTTAACAGGGGTGGGCAATGAGCAGTTCTTC; CDR3 protein: CASSLTGVGNEQFF
D gene: .; V gene: TRBV30; clone size: few; J gene: TRBJ1-3; CDR3 DNA: TGTGCCTGGAAGCTCGGAGGTGGAAACACCATATATTTT; CDR3 protein: CAWKLGGGNTIYF
D gene: .; V gene: TRBV7-9; clone size: .; J gene: TRBJ2-2; CDR3 DNA: TGTGCCAGCAGGCAAATACAGGACACCGGGGAGCTGTTTTTT; CDR3 protein: CASRQIQDTGELFF
D gene: .; V gene: TRBV18; clone size: .; J gene: TRBJ1-3; CDR3 DNA: TGTGCCAGCTCACCGGACCAAGCCTCTGGAAACACCATATATTTT; CDR3 protein: CASSPDQASGNTIYF
D gene: TRBD2; V gene: TRBV10-3; clone size: .; J gene: TRBJ2-1; CDR3 DNA: TGTGCCATCAGTGAGAAGCGGGAGGGCCGGGTGGGGCAGTTCTTC; CDR3 protein: CAISEKREGRVGQFF
D gene: TRBD2; V gene: TRBV9; clone size: .; J gene: TRBJ2-1; CDR3 DNA: TGTGCCAGCAGCCCTTCGGGACTAGCGGGGGGAAATGAGCAGTTCTTC; CDR3 protein: CASSPSGLAGGNEQFF
D gene: .; V gene: TRBV6-5; clone size: .; J gene: TRBJ1-1; CDR3 DNA: TGTGCCAGCAGCCCCAGGGTCAGGGTTACCACTGAAGCTTTCTTT; CDR3 protein: CASSPRVRVTTEAFF
D gene: TRBD2; V gene: TRBV2; clone size: .; J gene: TRBJ2-2; CDR3 DNA: TGTGCCAGCAGTGGACTAGCGGGAGTCCTCGGGGAGCTGTTTTTT; CDR3 protein: CASSGLAGVLGELFF
D gene: .; V gene: TRBV2; clone size: .; J gene: TRBJ1-1; CDR3 DNA: TGTGCCAGCAGTGGAGAGGTCTCAACTGAAGCTTTCTTT; CDR3 protein: CASSGEVSTEAFF
D gene: .; V gene: TRBV27; clone size: .; J gene: TRBJ2-7; CDR3 DNA: TGTGCCAGCAGTTTATCCGCGGAACCCTACGAGCAGTACTTC; CDR3 protein: CASSLSAEPYEQYF
D gene: .; V gene: TRBV28; clone size: .; J gene: TRBJ1-2; CDR3 DNA: TGTGCCAGCAGTTTGGGGGGGCAGAACTATGGCTACACCTTC; CDR3 protein: CASSLGGQNYGYTF
D gene: .; V gene: TRBV28; clone size: .; J gene: TRBJ1-5; CDR3 DNA: TGTGCCAGCAGCCGGGCCATCAATCAGCCCCAGCATTTT; CDR3 protein: CASSRAINQPQHF
D gene: TRBD2; V gene: TRBV7-7; clone size: .; J gene: TRBJ2-1; CDR3 DNA: TGTGCTAGCAGCGCCAACCTAGCGGGGGCCGGTAATGAGCAGTTCTTC; CDR3 protein: CASSANLAGAGNEQFF
D gene: .; V gene: TRBV7-6; clone size: .; J gene: TRBJ2-2; CDR3 DNA: TGTGCCAGCAGCTTAGCGCGTAGGGGGACTCCAGCGAACACCGGGGAGCTGTTTTTT; CDR3 protein: CASSLARRGTPANTGELFF
D gene: .; V gene: TRBV15; clone size: .; J gene: TRBJ1-6; CDR3 DNA: TGTGCCACCAGCAATCCAGATTCGGCCCTCCACTTT; CDR3 protein: CATSNPDSALHF
D gene: TRBD2; V gene: TRBV5-1; clone size: .; J gene: TRBJ2-7; CDR3 DNA: TGCGCCAGCAGCCGGGGGGACAATAGCGGGATCTACGAGCAGTACTTC; CDR3 protein: CASSRGDNSGIYEQYF
D gene: TRBD2; V gene: TRBV27; clone size: .; J gene: TRBJ2-7; CDR3 DNA: TGTGCCAGCAGTCCCCGATGGGGGGGTAGCGAGCAGTACTTC; CDR3 protein: CASSPRWGGSEQYF
D gene: .; V gene: TRBV2; clone size: .; J gene: TRBJ2-1; CDR3 DNA: TGTGCCAGCTCCCAGAACTCCTACAATGAGCAGTTCTTC; CDR3 protein: CASSQNSYNEQFF
D gene: TRBD2; V gene: TRBV28; clone size: .; J gene: TRBJ2-7; CDR3 DNA: TGTGCCAGCACCATTGGGGGGGGATCCTACTACGAGCAGTACTTC; CDR3 protein: CASTIGGGSYYEQYF
D gene: .; V gene: TRBV29-1; clone size: .; J gene: TRBJ1-2; CDR3 DNA: TGCAGCGTCGAGCGTTGGGGCGGGGCGGTGACCTATGGCTACACCTTC; CDR3 protein: CSVERWGGAVTYGYTF
D gene: .; V gene: TRBV30; clone size: .; J gene: TRBJ2-2; CDR3 DNA: TGTGCCTGGATGAGGCCCGAACGGACCGGGGAGCTGTTTTTT; CDR3 protein: CAWMRPERTGELFF
D gene: .; V gene: TRBV4-1; clone size: .; J gene: TRBJ1-2; CDR3 DNA: TGCGCCAGCAGCCAAGACTCCCAGACGGGCTCCTATGGCTACACCTTC; CDR3 protein: CASSQDSQTGSYGYTF
D gene: .; V gene: TRBV7-2; clone size: .; J gene: TRBJ1-1; CDR3 DNA: TGTGCCAGCAGCACAGACAGGAACACTGAAGCTTTCTTT; CDR3 protein: CASSTDRNTEAFF
D gene: .; V gene: TRBV2; clone size: .; J gene: TRBJ1-4; CDR3 DNA: TGTGCCAGCAGTGAAGGAATGGCGGGCCAGGGATACGAAAAACTGTTTTTT; CDR3 protein: CASSEGMAGQGYEKLFF
D gene: TRBD1; V gene: TRBV29-1; clone size: .; J gene: TRBJ2-1; CDR3 DNA: TGCAGCGTTGATGGGACAGGCGGTCACAATGAGCAGTTCTTC; CDR3 protein: CSVDGTGGHNEQFF
D gene: TRBD2; V gene: TRBV5-1; clone size: once; J gene: TRBJ2-6; CDR3 DNA: TGCGCCAGCAGCTTAGGACTAGCGGGCTCTGGGGCCAACGTCCTGACTTTC; CDR3 protein: CASSLGLAGSGANVLTF
D gene: .; V gene: TRBV29-1; clone size: .; J gene: TRBJ2-5; CDR3 DNA: TGCAGCGTTGATTTAGGGACAGAGACCCAGTACTTC; CDR3 protein: CSVDLGTETQYF
D gene: .; V gene: TRBV7-3; clone size: few; J gene: TRBJ1-1; CDR3 DNA: TGTGCCAGCAGCTTAGGGGGATTAGACACTGAAGCTTTCTTT; CDR3 protein: CASSLGGLDTEAFF
D gene: .; V gene: TRBV7-9; clone size: .; J gene: TRBJ1-1; CDR3 DNA: TGTGCCAGCAGCTCGCAGATGAACACTGAAGCTTTCTTT; CDR3 protein: CASSSQMNTEAFF
D gene: .; V gene: TRBV6-1; clone size: .; J gene: TRBJ1-2; CDR3 DNA: TGTGCCAGCAGTGATTGGGAAAACTATGGCTACACCTTC; CDR3 protein: CASSDWENYGYTF
D gene: TRBD2; V gene: TRBV7-2; clone size: .; J gene: TRBJ2-1; CDR3 DNA: TGTGCCAGCAGCTCGCCGGGACTAGCGGGAGTCGAGCAGTTCTTC; CDR3 protein: CASSSPGLAGVEQFF
D gene: TRBD1; V gene: TRBV19; clone size: .; J gene: TRBJ1-6; CDR3 DNA: TGTGCCAGTAGTGAGAACAGGGGTAATTCACCCCTCCACTTT; CDR3 protein: CASSENRGNSPLHF
D gene: TRBD1; V gene: TRBV2; clone size: .; J gene: TRBJ2-7; CDR3 DNA: TGTGCCAGCATCCCACAGGGGGTTCCGTACGAGCAGTACTTC; CDR3 protein: CASIPQGVPYEQYF
D gene: TRBD1; V gene: TRBV5-4; clone size: .; J gene: TRBJ1-1; CDR3 DNA: TGTGCCAGCACCACCGGGACAGGGGCCGGGGGCACTGAAGCTTTCTTT; CDR3 protein: CASTTGTGAGGTEAFF
D gene: .; V gene: TRBV6-5; clone size: .; J gene: TRBJ1-5; CDR3 DNA: TGTGCCAGCAGTTTAGGACAGACTAGACAGCCCCAGCATTTT; CDR3 protein: CASSLGQTRQPQHF